The text below deals with one T cell receptor beta chain. The TCR beta repertoire was assessed by survey-level immunoSEQ sequencing. Produced via immunoSEQ multiplex PCR; TCRdb's table is partial and in-frame only. Altogether 60,000 to 75,000 clones are present, over 85% being singletons, with the ten largest covering 4% to 5%. The V gene lost 2 bases and the J gene lost 2 bases, with 5 bases spanning the gap. The CDR3 has 12 residues. Germline CDR1 is GTSNPN and CDR2 is SVGIG (reference sequence). Sequenced input: PBMCs. The receptor's source is a middle-aged man with rheumatoid arthritis. The chain combines TRBV30 with TRBJ2-3; D remains ambiguous. The CDR3 loop reads CAWSTFTDTQYF. The DNA of the CDR3 is TGTGCCTGGAGTACCTTCACAGATACGCAGTATTTT.